Shown below are 13 T cell receptor beta chains from a single sample sequenced in a study of cytomegalovirus exposure and HLA in healthy donors. The primer mix had 60 Vbeta and 13 Jbeta primers. Data came from immunoSEQ multiplex PCR; TCRdb stores just in-frame clones and leaves some out. Altogether 200,000 or so clones are present, approximately 85% being singletons, with the ten largest covering under 7.5%. The sequenced sample was PBMCs. These receptors originate from a woman aged 45-59 years in good health and CMV-seropositive.

The chain employs TRBV28 and TRBJ2-2; perhaps TRBD2 as D (7 bases). Germline lookup yields CDR1 MDHEN and CDR2 SYDVKM. This CDR3 has 15 residues. Trimming shortened V by 7 bases and J by 4 bases, and 16 bases separated the two germline ends. CDR3 loop: CASTWGGESTGELFF. CDR3 DNA: TGTGCCAGCACCTGGGGGGGCGAAAGCACCGGGGAGCTGTTTTTT.

Details on this clone: The junction shows a germline mismatch at one end, possibly a read error. This chain connects TRBV11-2 to TRBJ2-3, with D possibly matching TRBD2 (5 bases). CDR3 size: 13 residues. The V gene's germline CDR1 is SGHAT and CDR2 FQNNGV. In nucleotides, the CDR3 is TGTGCCAGCAGCTTAGCAGCTAGCCTCAGAGTTCCCTTT. This sequence encodes CASSLAASLRVPF.

This chain uses TRBV5-3 with TRBJ1-1, with D maybe TRBD1 (6 bases). TRBV5-3 is identified as an open reading frame with a role that is uncertain. Trimming took off 3 bases at V and 0 bases at J, with 18 bases between the two ends. The CDR3 runs to 17 residues. CDR3 coding DNA: TGTGCCAGAAGCTACCTCCGGGGGGCGCGGATGAACACTGAAGCTTTCTTT. Its translation is CARSYLRGARMNTEAFF.

This clone was counted between two and nine times. The J gene is TRBJ2-7, the V gene TRBV18, with 8 bases matching TRBD1. This CDR3 contains 16 residues. Trimming at V came to 1 base and at J to 5 bases, leaving 10 bases not matched to a gene. The V gene's germline CDR1 is KGHSH and CDR2 LQKENI. In DNA, the CDR3 is TGTGCCAGCTCACCACAGGTCAGGACAGGGTTTGACGAGCAGTACTTC. Its protein product is CASSPQVRTGFDEQYF.

The CDR3 is CASSQDAAGFSYEQYF. DNA of the CDR3: TGTGCCAGCAGCCAAGACGCGGCGGGTTTCTCCTACGAGCAGTACTTC. The chain couples TRBV14 to TRBJ2-7; D might be TRBD2 (5 bases). V lost 0 bases to trimming and J lost 0 bases, with 12 bases between them. CDR3 length equals 16 residues. Germline V gene sequence: CDR1 SGHDN, CDR2 FVKESK.

This chain links TRBV5-3 with TRBJ1-2; 10 nucleotides align to TRBD1. TRBV5-3 is an open reading frame whose function is uncertain. V was clipped by 4 bases and J by 2 bases; unmatched bases: 8. The CDR3 runs to 16 residues. This CDR3 is CARSTGTGEGNYGYTF. CDR3 nucleotide sequence: TGTGCCAGAAGCACCGGGACAGGGGAGGGGAACTATGGCTACACCTTC.

The rearrangement uses TRBV10-3 and TRBJ2-5; TRBD2 is a possible D gene (5 bases). The last part of the DNA fits TRBJ2-7 better; the J call may be wrong. The CDR3 covers 14 residues. Per the germline V gene, CDR1 is ENHRY and CDR2 is SYGVKD. The DNA for the CDR3 is TGTGCCATCAGTGAGTCTGGGAGCTCCTACGAGCAGTACTTC. Amino acid sequence: CAISESGSSYEQYF.

The genes are TRBV6-5 and TRBJ2-7; TRBD2 matches 9 bases. After removal of 0 bases from V and 0 bases from J, the junction contained 3 bases not matched to a gene. This CDR3 has 16 residues. Germline V gene sequence: CDR1 MNHEY, CDR2 SVGAGI. CDR3 nucleotide sequence: TGTGCCAGCAGTTACTCGGCGGGGGGGAGCTCCTACGAGCAGTACTTC. This sequence encodes CASSYSAGGSSYEQYF.

The gene calls are TRBV6-1 and TRBJ2-7; tentatively, D is TRBD2 (6 bases). From germline, CDR1 is MNHNS and CDR2 SASEGT. This CDR3 region has 15 residues. V gave up 7 bases and J gave up 0 bases, with 16 bases separating them. The CDR3 sequence: CASTSGDSSSYEQYF. DNA for the CDR3: TGTGCCAGCACATCCGGGGACTCAAGCTCCTACGAGCAGTACTTC.

The genes are TRBV28 and TRBJ2-7, with D possibly matching TRBD1 (7 bases). This CDR3 spans 14 amino acids. Trimming took off 1 base at V and 5 bases at J, with 12 bases between the two ends. Germline CDR1 and CDR2: MDHEN and SYDVKM. The CDR3 loop is CASSLSGGLHEQYF. DNA of the CDR3: TGTGCCAGCAGTTTATCAGGGGGGCTCCACGAGCAGTACTTC.

This clone came up a few times. The rearrangement joins TRBV7-6 to TRBJ2-7; maybe TRBD2 (6 bases). Germline lookup yields CDR1 SGHVS and CDR2 FNYEAQ. The CDR3 totals 15 residues. V was clipped by 1 base and J by 3 bases, with 13 bases between them. The CDR3, as DNA: TGTGCCAGCAGCTTAGGGGCAGGCGGGGTCTACGAGCAGTACTTC. Encoded protein: CASSLGAGGVYEQYF. Full variable domain (remainder filled in from reference TRBV7-6 and TRBJ2-7): GAGVSQSPRYKVTKRGQDVALRCDPISGHVSLYWYRQALGQGPEFLTYFNYEAQQDKSGLPNDRFSAERPEGSISTLTIQRTEQRDSAMYRCASSLGAGGVYEQYFGPGTRLTVT.

The chain couples TRBV20-1 to TRBJ1-1; D gene ambiguous. The V end lost 6 bases, the J end lost 11 bases, and 16 bases lay between the germline ends. The CDR3 length is 11 residues. Germline-derived CDR1 and CDR2 are DFQATT and SNEGSKA (reference sequence). CDR3 sequence reads: CSALNVREAFF. CDR3 coding DNA: TGCAGTGCGCTAAACGTACGGGAGGCTTTCTTT.

This chain uses TRBV18 with TRBJ2-7, with 9 bases aligning to TRBD1. This CDR3 region has 16 residues. V lost 4 bases, J lost 0 bases, and 7 bases stayed unmatched. Looked up from germline, CDR1 is KGHSH and CDR2 is LQKENI. The CDR3: CASSLTPGQGSYEQYF. CDR3 nucleotides: TGTGCCAGCTCACTTACACCGGGACAGGGCTCCTACGAGCAGTACTTC.